Shown below are 10 T cell receptor beta chains from a single sample sequenced in a study of blood T cells in healthy people across ages. Alongside a J-beta primer mix, a sample-barcoded 5' primer served in a second PCR lasting about 7 to 11 cycles. From the 5' RACE reads, TCRdb called clonotypes with MiXCR, one entry per CDR3 protein. The table lists about 780,000 distinct CDR3 sequences, about 46% of them singletons. Sequencing was done on a sample of blood. All receptors come from an elderly man in good health.

This clonotype was observed a few times. CDR3: CASSEYTSTDTQYF. DNA for the CDR3: TGTGCCAGCAGTGAATACACTAGCACAGATACGCAGTATTTT. V usage is TRBV25-1 and J usage is TRBJ2-3; no clear D gene. Germline values: CDR1 MGHDK, CDR2 SYGVNS. The CDR3 extends over 14 amino acids. V was clipped by 0 bases and J by 0 bases, with 4 bases between them.

The chain combines TRBV4-2 with TRBJ2-3; D possibly uses TRBD1 or TRBD2 (5 bases each). The CDR3 totals 16 residues. CDR1 and CDR2 (germline): LGHNA, YNFKEQ. Between the trimmed V and J ends, which lost 4 bases and 1 base, there was a span of 15 bases. The DNA for the CDR3 is TGTGCCAGCAGCCTAAGGGGAAGGGACGGCACAGATACGCAGTATTTT. It translates to CASSLRGRDGTDTQYF.

V and J are TRBV20-1 and TRBJ2-7; 7 bases fit TRBD1. The J call may be wrong; the DNA end is better matched by TRBJ2-5. The CDR3 loop spans 14 amino acids. CDR1 is DFQATT and CDR2 is SNEGSKA in the germline V gene (reference sequence). The CDR3 loop is CSVEGASQRETQYF. CDR3 bases: TGCAGTGTCGAGGGGGCTAGTCAAAGAGAGACCCAGTACTTC.

The V call is TRBV21-1, the J call TRBJ2-3; the tabulated D call, TRBD2, remains unverified against the DNA. TRBV21-1 represents a pseudogene. The CDR3 is 17 residues long. The CDR3 sequence: CASRAGTSGNGTDTQYF. DNA for the CDR3: TGTGCCAGCAGGGCCGGGACTAGCGGTAACGGCACAGATACGCAGTATTTT.

The V gene is TRBV30, the J gene TRBJ2-7; 7 bases are shared with TRBD1. The V gene's germline CDR1 is GTSNPN and CDR2 SVGIG (reference sequence). Germline trimming cut 3 bases from V and 6 bases from J; bases unmatched to any gene: 14. The CDR3 extends over 15 amino acids. This CDR3 is CAWSLLNKQGTEQYF. In DNA, the CDR3 is TGTGCCTGGAGCCTATTGAACAAACAGGGGACCGAGCAGTACTTC.

This clonotype turned up a few times. V gene TRBV3-1 combines with J gene TRBJ1-2, with D uncertain. Germline V CDR1 and CDR2: LGHDT, YNNKEL (reference sequence). This CDR3 region has 13 residues. V was clipped by 2 bases and J by 8 bases, with 12 bases between them. The CDR3 region has the DNA TGTGCCAGCAGCCAATCTGGTGCAGGCGGCTACACCTTC. Translating it yields CASSQSGAGGYTF.

J is TRBJ2-2 and V is TRBV7-7; D might be TRBD1 (5 bases). The germline gives CDR1 SSHAT, CDR2 FNYEAQ (reference sequence). This CDR3 region has 14 residues. The CDR3 reads CATRRGLNTGELFF. The DNA for the CDR3 is TGTGCTACCCGAAGGGGCCTCAACACCGGGGAGCTGTTTTTT.

This chain links TRBV29-1 with TRBJ2-7; D unresolved. V shed 0 bases and J shed 7 bases, with 19 bases lying between them. Germline-derived CDR1 and CDR2 are SQVTM and ANQGSEA. This CDR3 region has 15 residues. The CDR3 DNA follows: TGCAGCGTTGAAGATAGCCAGAAAACCCGCAATGAGCAGTACTTC. Translation: CSVEDSQKTRNEQYF.

The V and J genes are TRBV4-1 and TRBJ1-2; possible D gene TRBD1, 5 bases. Trimming left V 1 base short and J 6 bases short, with 15 bases between. CDR1 is MGHRA and CDR2 is YSYEKL in the germline V gene. The CDR3 covers 15 residues. CDR3 residues: CASSQGRQGGDGYTF. Written as DNA, the CDR3 is TGCGCCAGCAGCCAAGGAAGGCAGGGCGGGGATGGCTACACCTTC.

This clonotype has only one observation. The chain is built from TRBV9 and TRBJ2-3; no clear D gene. CDR3 length: 15 amino acids. V was clipped by 3 bases and J by 2 bases, with 13 bases between them. Germline lookup yields CDR1 SGDLS and CDR2 YYNGEE. The CDR3 coding sequence is TGTGCCAGCAGCGCAATCAACCAATTCACAGATACGCAGTATTTT. Translation gives CASSAINQFTDTQYF.